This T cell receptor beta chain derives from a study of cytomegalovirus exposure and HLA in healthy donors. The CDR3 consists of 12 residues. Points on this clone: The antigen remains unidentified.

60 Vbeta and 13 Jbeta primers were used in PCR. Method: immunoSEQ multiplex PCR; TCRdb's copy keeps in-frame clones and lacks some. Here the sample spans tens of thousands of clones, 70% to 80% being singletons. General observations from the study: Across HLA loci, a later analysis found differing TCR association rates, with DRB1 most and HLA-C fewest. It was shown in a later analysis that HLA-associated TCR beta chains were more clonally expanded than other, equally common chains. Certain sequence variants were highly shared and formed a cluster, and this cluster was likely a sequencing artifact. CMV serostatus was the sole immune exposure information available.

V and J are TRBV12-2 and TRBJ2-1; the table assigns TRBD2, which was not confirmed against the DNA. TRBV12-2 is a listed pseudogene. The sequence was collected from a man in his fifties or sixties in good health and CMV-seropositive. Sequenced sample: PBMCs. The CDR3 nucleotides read TGTGCAAGTCGTCCATCTGCGGGGCATCAATTCTTC. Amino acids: CASRPSAGHQFF.